Listed below are T cell receptor beta chains from one sample, sequenced in a study of CD8 T cells in Susac syndrome. TCRdb re-derived calls from the immunoSEQ multiplex PCR reads in MiXCR, one entry per CDR3 protein. The sample holds around 69,000 distinct CDR3 sequences; about 93% are singletons and the top ten take around 0.45%. Sequenced: CD8+ T cells from PBMCs. These TCRs come from a human donor with Susac syndrome. The CDR3 runs from the conserved cysteine through the conserved F or W.

V gene | CDR3 protein
TRBV12-3/TRBV12-4 | CASSLGIIYGYTF
TRBV20-1 | CSARDWQGLPPRNEQFF
TRBV23-1 | CASSQHTRSDAGELFF
TRBV27 | CASSLAGQGGEQYF
TRBV7-2 | CASSLNLPAGEAYEQYF
TRBV4-3 | CASSQDRALNTEAFF
TRBV20-1 | CSARRTGEAEAFF
TRBV12-3/TRBV12-4 | CASSLRRDTEAFF
TRBV7-2 | CASSLSGISYEQYF
TRBV5-1 | CASSLVRVGDQPQHF
TRBV19 | CASRMIGGNTEAFF
TRBV3-1 | CASTSGLPNNTGELFF
TRBV2 | CASRRQGANTDTQYF
TRBV20-1 | CSAGGSSSYNEQFF
TRBV20-1 | CSALRDSYEQYF
TRBV9 | CASSPRQGFYEQYF
TRBV27 | CASSRIRRLATNEKLFF
TRBV20-1 | CSARESSKPSTEAFF
TRBV7-6 | CASSVTEETQYF
TRBV6-5 | CASSLGWDSTYGYTF
TRBV16 | CASSQAGAGTEAFF
TRBV28 | CASTPVQGRSYEQYF
TRBV6-2/TRBV6-3 | CASSYADRLNTEAFF
TRBV3-1 | CASSQVLYNEQFF
TRBV2 | CASRDRSGYSNQPQHF
TRBV19 | CATGQGNYGYTF
TRBV19 | CASSTTGARGNQPQHF
TRBV11-1 | CASRGQATDTQYF
TRBV7-9 | CASSLISKRETQYF
TRBV6-2/TRBV6-3 | CASSAGGRAETQYF
TRBV3-1 | CASSQGSSYNSPLHF
TRBV7-6 | CASSSGALSGREQYF
TRBV20-1 | CSAGTGENNEQFF
TRBV5-4 | CASSQDRAAYEQYF
TRBV19 | CASYGGRRNTEAFF
TRBV29-1 | CSVGTPRSHEQYF
TRBV10-3 | CAISEELFF
TRBV28 | CASSPLAVSYEQYF
TRBV18 | CASSPRRFSGVDGELFF
TRBV9 | CASSVAASGRSNEQFF
TRBV20-1 | CSARGGRTYEQYF
TRBV19 | CASSPRQGSSYNEQFF